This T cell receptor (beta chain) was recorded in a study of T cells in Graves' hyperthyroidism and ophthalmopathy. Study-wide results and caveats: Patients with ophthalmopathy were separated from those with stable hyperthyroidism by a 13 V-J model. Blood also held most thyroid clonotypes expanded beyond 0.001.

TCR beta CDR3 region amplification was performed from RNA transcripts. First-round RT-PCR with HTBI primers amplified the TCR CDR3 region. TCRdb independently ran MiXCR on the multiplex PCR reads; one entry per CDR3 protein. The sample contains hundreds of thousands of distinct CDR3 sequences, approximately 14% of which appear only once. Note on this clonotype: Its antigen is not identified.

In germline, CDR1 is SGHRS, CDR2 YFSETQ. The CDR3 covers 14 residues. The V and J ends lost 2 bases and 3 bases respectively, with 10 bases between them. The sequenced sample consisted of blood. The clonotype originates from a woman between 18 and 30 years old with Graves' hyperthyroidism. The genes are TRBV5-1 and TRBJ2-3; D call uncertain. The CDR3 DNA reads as TGCGCCAGCAGCTTACGGTTGCGGACAGATACGCAGTATTTT. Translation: CASSLRLRTDTQYF.